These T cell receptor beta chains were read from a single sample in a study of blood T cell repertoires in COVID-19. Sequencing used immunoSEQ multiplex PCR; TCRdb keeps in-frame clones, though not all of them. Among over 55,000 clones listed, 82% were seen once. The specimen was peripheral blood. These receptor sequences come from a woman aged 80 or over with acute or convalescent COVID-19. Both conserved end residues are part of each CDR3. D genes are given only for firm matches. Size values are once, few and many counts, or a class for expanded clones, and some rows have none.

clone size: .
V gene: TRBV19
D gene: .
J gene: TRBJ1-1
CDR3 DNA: TGTGCCAGTAGTATCACGGGGGTTGAAGCTTTCTTT
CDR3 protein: CASSITGVEAFF

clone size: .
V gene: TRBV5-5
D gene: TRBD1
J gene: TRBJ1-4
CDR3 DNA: TGTGCCAGCAGCGGGAGGACAGGGGGCGCAGCTAATGAAAAACTGTTTTTT
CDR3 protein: CASSGRTGGAANEKLFF

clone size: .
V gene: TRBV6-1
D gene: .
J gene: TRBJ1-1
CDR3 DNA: TGTGCCAGCAGTGACCCAACCGTACTCAGGGGCGGACAGAACACTGAAGCTTTCTTT
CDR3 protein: CASSDPTVLRGGQNTEAFF

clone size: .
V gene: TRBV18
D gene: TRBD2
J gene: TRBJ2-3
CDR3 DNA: TGTGCCAGCTCACCCACTCTAGCGGGAATGTTGAATACGCAGTATTTT
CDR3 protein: CASSPTLAGMLNTQYF

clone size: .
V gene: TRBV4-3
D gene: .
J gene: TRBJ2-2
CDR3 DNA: TGCGCCAGCAGCCAACAAGCGGGGAACACCGGGGAGCTGTTTTTT
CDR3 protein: CASSQQAGNTGELFF

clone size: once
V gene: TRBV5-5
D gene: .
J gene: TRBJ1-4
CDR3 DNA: TGTGCCAGCAGACCCTCAGCGGGTACAGGTGAAAAACTGTTTTTT
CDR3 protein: CASRPSAGTGEKLFF

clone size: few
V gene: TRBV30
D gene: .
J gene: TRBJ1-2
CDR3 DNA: TGTGCCTTCGGACAGACGCTCCGCTATGGCTACACCTTC
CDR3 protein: CAFGQTLRYGYTF

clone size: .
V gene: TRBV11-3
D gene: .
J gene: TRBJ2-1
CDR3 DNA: TGTGCCAGCAGCTTAGACGGGACTGCTGAGCAGTTCTTC
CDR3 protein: CASSLDGTAEQFF

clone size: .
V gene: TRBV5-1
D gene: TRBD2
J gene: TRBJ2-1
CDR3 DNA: TGCGCCAGCAGCCCGGCCCCACAAGCGGGAGCGTTATACAATGAGCAGTTCTTC
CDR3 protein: CASSPAPQAGALYNEQFF

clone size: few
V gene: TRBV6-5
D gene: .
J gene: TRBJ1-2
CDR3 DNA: TGTGCAGTAAAGGCGGACAGCCCTAACTATGGCTACACCTTC
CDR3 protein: CAVKADSPNYGYTF

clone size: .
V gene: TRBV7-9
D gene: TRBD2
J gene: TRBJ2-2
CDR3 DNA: TGTGCCAGCAGTGGGACTAGAGACACCGGGGAGCTGTTTTTT
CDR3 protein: CASSGTRDTGELFF

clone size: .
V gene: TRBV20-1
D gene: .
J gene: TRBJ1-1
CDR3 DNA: TGCAGTGCTAGTATGACAGTCTTGAACACTGAAGCTTTCTTT
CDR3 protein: CSASMTVLNTEAFF

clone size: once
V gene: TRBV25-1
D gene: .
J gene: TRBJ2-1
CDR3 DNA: TGTGCCAGCAGTCCATCTCCCGGCAATGAGCAGTTCTTC
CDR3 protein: CASSPSPGNEQFF

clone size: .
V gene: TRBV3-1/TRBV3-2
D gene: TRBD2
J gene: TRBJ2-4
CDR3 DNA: TGTGCCAGCAGCGCATCCCGGGAGGGCGCTCAGTACTTC
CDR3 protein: CASSASREGAQYF

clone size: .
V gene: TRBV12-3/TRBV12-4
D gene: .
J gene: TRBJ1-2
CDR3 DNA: TGTGCCAGCAACCTAGGCCGCGGCTATGGCTACACCTTC
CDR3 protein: CASNLGRGYGYTF

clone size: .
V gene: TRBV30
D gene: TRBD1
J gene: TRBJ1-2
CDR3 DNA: TGTGCCTGGTCCGACCGGACAGGGAGTGGCTACACCTTC
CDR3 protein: CAWSDRTGSGYTF

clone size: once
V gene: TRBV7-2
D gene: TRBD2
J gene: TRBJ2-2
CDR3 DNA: TGTGCCAGCAGTCCACTAGCGGGAAACACCGGGGAGCTGTTTTTT
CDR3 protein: CASSPLAGNTGELFF

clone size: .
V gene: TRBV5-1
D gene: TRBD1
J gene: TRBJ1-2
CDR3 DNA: TGCGCCAGCAGCTTATGGACAGGGTCGTCTAACTACTATGGCTACACCTTC
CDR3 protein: CASSLWTGSSNYYGYTF

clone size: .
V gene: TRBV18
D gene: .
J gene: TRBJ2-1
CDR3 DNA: TGTGCCAGCTCACCACCCCAGGGCGCCTACAATGAGCAGTTCTTC
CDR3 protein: CASSPPQGAYNEQFF

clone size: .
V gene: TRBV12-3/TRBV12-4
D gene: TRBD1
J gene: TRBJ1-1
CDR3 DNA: TGTGCCAGCAGTGGGACAGGGGAGAAGGGGGCTTTCTTT
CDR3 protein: CASSGTGEKGAFF

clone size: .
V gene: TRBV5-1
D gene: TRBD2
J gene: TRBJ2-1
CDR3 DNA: TGCGCCAGCAGCCCGGGGACTAGCGGGAGGGCAGGCAATGAGCAGTTCTTC
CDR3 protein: CASSPGTSGRAGNEQFF

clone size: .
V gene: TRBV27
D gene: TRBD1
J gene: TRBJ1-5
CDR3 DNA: TGTGCCAGCAGACCGGGACAGGGAGGGAATCAGCCCCAGCATTTT
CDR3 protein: CASRPGQGGNQPQHF

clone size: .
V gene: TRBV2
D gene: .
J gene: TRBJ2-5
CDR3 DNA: TGTGCCAGCAGTCGGGTGAGGGGGATCCAAGAGACCCAGTACTTC
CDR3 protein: CASSRVRGIQETQYF

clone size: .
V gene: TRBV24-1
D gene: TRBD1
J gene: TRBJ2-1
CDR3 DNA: TGTGCCACCAGTGATTACCCCAGGGGGCCCCACAATGAGCAGTTCTTC
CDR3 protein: CATSDYPRGPHNEQFF

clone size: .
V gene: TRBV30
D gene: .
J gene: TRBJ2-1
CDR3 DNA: TGTGCCTGGAGCCGAGGGAGCGCGACGCACTACAATGAGCAGTTCTTC
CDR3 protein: CAWSRGSATHYNEQFF

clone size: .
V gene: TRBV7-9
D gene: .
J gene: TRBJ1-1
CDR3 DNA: TGTGCCAGCAGATTGCAGGCTGAAGCTTTCTTT
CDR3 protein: CASRLQAEAFF

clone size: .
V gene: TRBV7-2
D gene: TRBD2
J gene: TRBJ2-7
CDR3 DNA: TGTGCCAGCAGCTCCTTAGCGGGCCCTGGGGAGCAGTACTTC
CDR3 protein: CASSSLAGPGEQYF

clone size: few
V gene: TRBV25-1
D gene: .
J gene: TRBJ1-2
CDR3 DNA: TGTGCCAGCGCTTCAGGGAACTATGGCTACACCTTC
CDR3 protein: CASASGNYGYTF

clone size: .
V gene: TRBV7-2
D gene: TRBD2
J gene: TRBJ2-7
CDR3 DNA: TGTGCCAGCAGCTTAGCGCGGGGACTAGGGACCTACGAGCAGTACTTC
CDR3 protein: CASSLARGLGTYEQYF

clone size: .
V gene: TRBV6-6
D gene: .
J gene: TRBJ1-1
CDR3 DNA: TGTGCCAGCAGATTTCGTGACGGTGAGGGCACTGAAGCTTTCTTT
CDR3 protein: CASRFRDGEGTEAFF

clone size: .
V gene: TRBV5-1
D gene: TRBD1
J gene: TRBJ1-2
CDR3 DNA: TGCGCCAGCAGCCAGGGGGTCCATGGCTACACCTTC
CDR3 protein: CASSQGVHGYTF

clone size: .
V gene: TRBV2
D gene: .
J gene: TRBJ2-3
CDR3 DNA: TGTGCCAGCAGAGATGGGGGGAGCACAGATACGCAGTATTTT
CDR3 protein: CASRDGGSTDTQYF

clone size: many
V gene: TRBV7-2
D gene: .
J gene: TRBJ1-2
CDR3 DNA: TGTGCCAGCACCCCGGGGGGGGGACGCTATGGCTACACCTTC
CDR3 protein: CASTPGGGRYGYTF

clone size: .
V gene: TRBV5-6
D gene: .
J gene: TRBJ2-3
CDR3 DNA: TGTGCCAGCAGCTTCGACCGGGAGCAGTATTTT
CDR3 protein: CASSFDREQYF

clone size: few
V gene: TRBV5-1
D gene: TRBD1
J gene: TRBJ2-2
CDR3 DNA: TGCGCCACTACGGGACAGACGAACACCGGGGAGCTGTTTTTT
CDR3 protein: CATTGQTNTGELFF

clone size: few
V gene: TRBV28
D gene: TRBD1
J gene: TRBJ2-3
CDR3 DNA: TGTGCCAGCAGTTCCCGGACAGGGTTGTCAGATACGCAGTATTTT
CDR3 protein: CASSSRTGLSDTQYF

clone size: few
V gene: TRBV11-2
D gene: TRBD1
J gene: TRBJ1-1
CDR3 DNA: TGTGCCAGCAGCCCCGGACAGGGGGCATCAGCTTTCTTT
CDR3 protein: CASSPGQGASAFF

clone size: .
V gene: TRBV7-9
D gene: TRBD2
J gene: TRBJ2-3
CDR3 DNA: TGTGCCAGCAGCTTAGCGACTAGCAACAGAGATACGCAGTATTTT
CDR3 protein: CASSLATSNRDTQYF

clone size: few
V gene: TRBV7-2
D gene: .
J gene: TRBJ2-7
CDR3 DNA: TGTGCCAGCAGCCCGCCCAACCAGGGGTCCTACGAGCAGTACTTC
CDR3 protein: CASSPPNQGSYEQYF

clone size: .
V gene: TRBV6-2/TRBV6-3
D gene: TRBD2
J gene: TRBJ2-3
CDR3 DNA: TGTGCCAGCAGTTCCGGGACTAGCGGGAGGGCCGCCACGCAGTATTTT
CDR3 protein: CASSSGTSGRAATQYF

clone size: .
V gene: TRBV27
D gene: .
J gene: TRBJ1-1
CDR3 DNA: TGTGCCAGCAGTCCCCCCGCGACACCGGCAGAAGCTTTCTTT
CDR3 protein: CASSPPATPAEAFF